This TCR beta chain was documented in a study of blood T cell repertoires in COVID-19. Study at large: Donors in the United States, Italy and Spain gave samples during acute or convalescent COVID-19. Sources were T cells, B-cell-depleted T cells, or PBMCs; the material itself was cDNA or gDNA.

Sequenced by immunoSEQ multiplex PCR; TCRdb stores in-frame clones only, minus some. The data contain 350,000 to 400,000 clones, 88% of them singletons. CDR1 is KGHSH and CDR2 is LQKENI in the germline V gene. The V gene lost 4 bases and the J gene lost 4 bases, with 17 bases spanning the gap. This CDR3 is 16 amino acids long. Participants were aged 18 to 89 years, lived in around 25 US areas, and enrolled virtually. J is TRBJ1-5 and V is TRBV18; D is possibly TRBD1 (6 bases). The TCR originated in a young woman who had recovered from COVID-19. Sequencing was carried out using PBMCs or T cells enriched from blood (not recorded which). CDR3 protein: CASSLLQGGGNQPQHF. CDR3 in DNA: TGTGCCAGCTCACTTTTACAAGGGGGTGGGAATCAGCCCCAGCATTTT.